The 18 T cell receptor beta chains presented below share a single source sample, sequenced in a study of blood T cell repertoires in COVID-19. Here immunoSEQ multiplex PCR was the method, and the copy in TCRdb shows in-frame clones only, minus some. Among about 97,000 clones listed, around 90% were seen once. Input material: peripheral blood. Receptors originate from a man aged 45-60 years with COVID-19, enrolled during active disease.

The rearrangement joins TRBV6-5 to TRBJ2-7, with TRBD2 identical over 8 bases. This CDR3 spans 16 amino acids. J was trimmed by 1 base and V by 0 bases; bases with no gene match: 5. CDR1 and CDR2 from the germline V gene are MNHEY and SVGAGI. As DNA, the CDR3 is TGTGCCAGCAGTTACTCGTCTAGCGGGCCTTCCTACGAGCAGTACTTC. Translated: CASSYSSSGPSYEQYF.

This chain uses TRBV7-2 with TRBJ2-1, with TRBD1 matching over 7 bases. The CDR3 totals 13 residues. CDR1 is SGHTA, CDR2 FQGNSA, per germline. V lost 6 bases and J lost 5; bases outside the gene matches: 4. CDR3 loop: CASRATGNNEQFF. The CDR3 DNA is TGTGCCAGCAGGGCGACAGGGAACAATGAGCAGTTCTTC.

The J gene is TRBJ1-2, the V gene TRBV6-5, with 9 bases that match TRBD1. The CDR3 loop spans 14 amino acids. The ends lost 6 bases at V and 4 bases at J; junction bases unmatched: 6. CDR1 and CDR2 (germline): MNHEY, SVGAGI. Written as DNA, the CDR3 is TGTGCCAGCAGCGAGGGACAGGGCGGCTATGGCTACACCTTC. It is translated as CASSEGQGGYGYTF.

This rearrangement joins TRBV19 to TRBJ1-5; D is perhaps TRBD1 (6 bases). In germline, CDR1 is LNHDA, CDR2 SQIVND (reference sequence). Between the trimmed V and J ends, which lost 3 bases and 0 bases, there was a span of 9 bases. This CDR3 region has 15 residues. CDR3 loop: CASSIWTDSNQPQHF. The DNA for the CDR3 is TGTGCCAGTAGTATCTGGACAGATAGCAATCAGCCCCAGCATTTT. Full variable domain (missing parts from reference TRBV19 and TRBJ1-5): DGGITQSPKYLFRKEGQNVTLSCEQNLNHDAMYWYRQDPGQGLRLIYYSQIVNDFQKGDIAEGYSVSREKKESFPLTVTSAQKNPTAFYLCASSIWTDSNQPQHFGDGTRLSIL.

The V and J genes are TRBV18 and TRBJ1-5; the match to TRBD1 covers 7 bases. V shed 2 bases and J 3 bases; nucleotides not matched to a gene: 7. The CDR3 is 16 amino acids. Germline loops: CDR1 KGHSH, CDR2 LQKENI. CDR3 bases: TGTGCCAGCTCACCAAGCAGGACAGGTAACAATCAGCCCCAGCATTTT. Translation: CASSPSRTGNNQPQHF.

Here the CDR3 DNA reads TGTGCCAGTAGTATAATATCCCCTAGCTATGGCTACACCTTC. Translation gives CASSIISPSYGYTF. V gene TRBV19 combines with J gene TRBJ1-2, with D unresolved. CDR1 and CDR2 (germline): LNHDA, SQIVND (reference sequence). The CDR3 covers 14 residues. The V end was cut by 2 bases, the J end by 4 bases, with 11 bases between.

This sequence joins TRBV7-8 and TRBJ1-1; 10 bases align to TRBD1. Per germline, CDR1 SGHVS and CDR2 FQNEAQ. The CDR3 spans 15 residues. V lost 5 bases, J lost 3 bases, and 6 bases stayed unmatched. CDR3 in amino acids: CASSPTTGGHTEAFF. As DNA, the CDR3 is TGTGCCAGCAGCCCGACGACAGGGGGCCACACTGAAGCTTTCTTT. Full variable domain (missing parts from reference TRBV7-8 and TRBJ1-1): GAGVSQSPRYKVAKRGQDVALRCDPISGHVSLFWYQQALGQGPEFLTYFQNEAQLDKSGLPSDRFFAERPEGSVSTLKIQRTQQEDSAVYLCASSPTTGGHTEAFFGQGTRLTVV.

Points on this clone: The limits of the CDR3 on the DNA are not certain, so only TCRdb's listed CDR3 is given. This chain uses TRBV19 with TRBJ2-3; the table names TRBD1, a call not compared with the DNA. The CDR3 is 13 residues long, counting both termini. Germline loops: CDR1 LNHDA, CDR2 SQIVND (reference sequence). CDR3 protein: CASSILADRVQYF.

The gene calls are TRBV9 and TRBJ1-2; 8 bases align to TRBD1. Looked up from germline, CDR1 is SGDLS and CDR2 is YYNGEE. J lost 5 bases, V lost 1 base, and 4 bases had no gene match. The CDR3 has 14 residues. The CDR3 is CASSVSGQEYGYTF. The CDR3, as DNA: TGTGCCAGCAGCGTATCGGGACAGGAGTATGGCTACACCTTC.

This clone was picked up one time. V and J are TRBV21-1 and TRBJ1-5. TRBV21-1 is flagged as a pseudogene. This CDR3 region has 13 residues. CDR3 nucleotide sequence: TGTGCCAGCAGCATGGCTAGGAGTCAGCCCCAGCATTTT. Residues: CASSMARSQPQHF.

The chain combines TRBV3-1 (or the pseudogene TRBV3-2) with TRBJ1-1, with D hard to call. The CDR3 loop spans 16 amino acids. The V end was cut by 4 bases, the J end by 2 bases, with 17 bases between. Germline V gives CDR1 LGHDT, CDR2 YNNKEL (reference sequence). CDR3 in amino acids: CASSPTSAGLNTEAFF. In nucleotides, the CDR3 is TGTGCCAGCAGCCCTACGTCGGCGGGCCTCAACACTGAAGCTTTCTTT.

V and J are TRBV20-1 and TRBJ1-4; 8 bases align to TRBD1. V shed 4 bases, J shed 10 bases, and the junction held 2 bases outside the gene matches. From germline, CDR1 is DFQATT and CDR2 SNEGSKA (reference sequence). This CDR3 comprises 11 residues. CDR3 sequence reads: CSANRGGKLFF. Written as DNA, the CDR3 is TGCAGTGCTAACAGGGGGGGAAAACTGTTTTTT.

The rearrangement links TRBV28 to TRBJ2-7; no clear D. Trimming removed 1 base at V and 1 base at J, with 14 bases between. The CDR3 is 16 amino acids. The germline gives CDR1 MDHEN, CDR2 SYDVKM. The CDR3 region has the DNA TGTGCCAGCAGTTTATCTTCTATTGGGCCTTCCTACGAGCAGTACTTC. Its protein is CASSLSSIGPSYEQYF.

This chain links TRBV7-9 with TRBJ2-1; weak D call: TRBD1 (5 bases). Germline CDR1 and CDR2: SEHNR and FQNEAQ (reference sequence). V lost 5 bases to trimming and J lost 5 bases, with 10 bases between them. The length of the CDR3 is 13 residues. The CDR3 DNA sequence: TGTGCCAGCAGCAGCTCGACAGACAATGAGCAGTTCTTC. This translates into CASSSSTDNEQFF.

This clone was observed a handful of times. In DNA form, the CDR3 reads TGTGCCAGTAGTACAACCTACGAGCAGTACTTC. Residues: CASSTTYEQYF. This chain uses TRBV19 with TRBJ2-7; D unresolved. Germline V lookup: CDR1 LNHDA, CDR2 SQIVND (reference sequence). This CDR3 comprises 11 residues. Trimming removed 4 bases from V and 2 bases from J, with 3 bases in between.

In this sample, this clone turned up a few times. The chain has TRBV19 and TRBJ1-5; D may be TRBD1 (5 bases). This CDR3 is built from 14 residues. Deletions cut 7 bases from V and 5 bases from J, with 15 bases between. Germline CDR1 reads LNHDA; CDR2 reads SQIVND (reference sequence). CDR3 in DNA: TGTGCCAGTACCCCCGACAGTGCGCATCAGCCCCAGCATTTT. Its translation is CASTPDSAHQPQHF.

The gene calls are TRBV6-5 and TRBJ1-2, with D maybe TRBD1 (6 bases). Per the germline V gene, CDR1 is MNHEY and CDR2 is SVGAGI. V lost 6 bases and J lost 4, with 15 bases in between. This CDR3 has 14 residues. DNA for the CDR3: TGTGCCAGCAGCGCCGGGACACAATTCTATGGCTACACCTTC. Its protein is CASSAGTQFYGYTF.

This sequence joins TRBV6-2 or TRBV6-3 and TRBJ1-5; no reliable D call. Germline CDR1 is MNHEY and CDR2 is SVGEGT. Trimming shortened V by 2 bases and J by 5 bases, and 10 bases separated the two germline ends. The CDR3 length is 14 residues. In nucleotides, the CDR3 is TGTGCCAGCAGTTACATGGGCTCTCATCAGCCCCAGCATTTT. Its translation is CASSYMGSHQPQHF.